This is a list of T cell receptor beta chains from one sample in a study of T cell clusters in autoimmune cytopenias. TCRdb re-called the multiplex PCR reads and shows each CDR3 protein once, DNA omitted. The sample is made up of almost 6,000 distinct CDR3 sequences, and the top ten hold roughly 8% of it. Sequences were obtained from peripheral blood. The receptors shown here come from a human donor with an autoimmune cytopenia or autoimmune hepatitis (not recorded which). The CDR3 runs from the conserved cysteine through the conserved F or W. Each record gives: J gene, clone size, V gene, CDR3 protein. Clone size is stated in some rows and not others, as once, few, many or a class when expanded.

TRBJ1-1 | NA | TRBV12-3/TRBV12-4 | CASSLVGGRAFF
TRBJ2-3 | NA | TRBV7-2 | CASSLAEDDTQYF
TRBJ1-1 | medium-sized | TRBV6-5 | CASSLTGQTEAFF
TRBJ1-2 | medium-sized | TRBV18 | CASSPPGWTGQGGYTF
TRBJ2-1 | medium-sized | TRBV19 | CASSIVGTTMWEQFF
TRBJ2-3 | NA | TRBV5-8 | CASSLVSGSSTDTQYF
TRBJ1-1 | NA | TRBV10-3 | CASTRGNGMNTEAFF
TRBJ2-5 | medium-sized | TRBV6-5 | CASTPRGGTGELTQYF
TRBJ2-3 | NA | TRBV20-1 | CSAAETIADTQYF
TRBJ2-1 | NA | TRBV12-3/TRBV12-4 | CASSLGTSGNEQFF
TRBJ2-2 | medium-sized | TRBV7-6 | CASSLAGLAVGGELFF
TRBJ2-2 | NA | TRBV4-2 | CASSQDSGLAGAGELFF
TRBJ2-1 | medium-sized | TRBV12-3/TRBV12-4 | CASSLSGTRNEQFF
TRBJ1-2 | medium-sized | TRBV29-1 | CSVEFGRSGYTF
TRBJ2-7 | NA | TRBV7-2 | CASRPATSGSYKQYF
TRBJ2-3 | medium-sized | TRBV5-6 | CASSSGQVRTDTQYF
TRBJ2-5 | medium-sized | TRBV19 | CASSSTSGSFETQYF
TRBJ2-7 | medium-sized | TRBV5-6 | CASSQDRVLYEQYF
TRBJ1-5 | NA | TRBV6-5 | CASSKLNQPQHF
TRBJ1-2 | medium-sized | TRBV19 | CASSPGVGSYGYTF
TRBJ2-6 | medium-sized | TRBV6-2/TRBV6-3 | CASSYWGSGANVLTF
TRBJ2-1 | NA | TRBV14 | CASSRGSGRVYNEQFF
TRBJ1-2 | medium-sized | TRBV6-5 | CASSYLRGRGNYGYTF
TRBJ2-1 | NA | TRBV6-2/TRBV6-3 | CASSPGHLTYNEQFF
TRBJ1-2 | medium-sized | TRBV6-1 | CASKRQGANGYTF
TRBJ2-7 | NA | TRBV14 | CASSQRVGLPYYEQYF
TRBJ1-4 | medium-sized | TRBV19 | CASRTGMLNEKLFF
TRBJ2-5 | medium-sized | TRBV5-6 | CASSLNPETQYF
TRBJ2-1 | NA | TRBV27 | CASGTSGRGFNEQFF
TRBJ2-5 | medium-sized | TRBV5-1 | CASSVGGGGRFSETQYF
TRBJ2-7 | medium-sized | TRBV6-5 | CATASRGYEQYF
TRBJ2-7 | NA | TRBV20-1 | CSARGTGNSYEQYF
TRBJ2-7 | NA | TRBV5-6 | CASSRTGGSYEQYF
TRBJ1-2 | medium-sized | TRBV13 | CASSPGTVGYGYTF
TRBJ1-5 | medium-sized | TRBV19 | CASSITIYNQPQHF
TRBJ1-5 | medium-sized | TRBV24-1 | CATSPETDTDNQPQHF
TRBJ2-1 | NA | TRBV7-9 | CASSIGVYNEQFF
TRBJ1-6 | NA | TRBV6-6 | CASRDVVNSPLHF
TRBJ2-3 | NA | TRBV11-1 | CASSLGSGQRLTDTQYF
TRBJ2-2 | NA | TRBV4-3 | CASSQRSGGIGELFF
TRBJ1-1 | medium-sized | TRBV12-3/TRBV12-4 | CASSLAGLSTEAFF
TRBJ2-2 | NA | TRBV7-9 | CASSNRENTGELFF
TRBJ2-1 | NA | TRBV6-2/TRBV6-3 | CASRSIVVKAGEWNEQFF
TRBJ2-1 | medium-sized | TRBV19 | CASSIWSPHSYNEQFF
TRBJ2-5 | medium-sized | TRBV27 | CASRGLQETQYF